This T cell receptor (beta chain) was captured by sequencing in a study of OX40 agonist ivuxolimab in advanced cancers. Losses at the gene ends were 2 bases for V and 11 bases for J; bases not matched to a gene: 5. Germline CDR1 MNHNY, CDR2 SVGAGI (reference sequence). This CDR3 is built from 12 residues. Overall study results and limits: Normalized T-cell clonal expansion was also low in a subset of nonresponders. Antigen specificity of clonally expanded peripheral T cells was not established.

Exclusion applied to patients with autoimmune disease history or systemic immunosuppression. The data were produced by immunoSEQ multiplex PCR, yet TCRdb's version contains in-frame clones alone and is incomplete. The profile shows around 22,000 clones, roughly nine tenths of them singletons. Note on this clone: Its specificity is not known.

The chain has TRBV6-6 and TRBJ1-1, with 7 bases fitting TRBD1. The clonotype comes from an adult with an advanced solid tumor such as melanoma, head and neck, liver or kidney cancer. The material sequenced was CD4+ or CD8+ T cells sorted from blood, taken in a trial of the OX40 agonist ivuxolimab. The CDR3 protein is CASSYGPGGAFF. Here the CDR3 DNA reads TGTGCCAGCAGTTACGGCCCAGGGGGGGCTTTCTTT.